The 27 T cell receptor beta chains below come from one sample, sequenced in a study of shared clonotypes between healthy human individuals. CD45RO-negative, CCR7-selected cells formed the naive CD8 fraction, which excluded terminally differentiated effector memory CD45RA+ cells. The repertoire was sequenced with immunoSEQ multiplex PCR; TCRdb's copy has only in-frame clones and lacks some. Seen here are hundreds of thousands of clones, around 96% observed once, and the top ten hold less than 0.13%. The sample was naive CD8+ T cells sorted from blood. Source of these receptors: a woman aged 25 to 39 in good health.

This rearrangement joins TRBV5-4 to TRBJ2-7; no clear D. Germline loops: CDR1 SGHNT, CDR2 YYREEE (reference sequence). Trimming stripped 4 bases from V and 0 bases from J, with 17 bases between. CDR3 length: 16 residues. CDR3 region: CASSPVGSQPSYEQYF. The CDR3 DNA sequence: TGTGCCAGCAGCCCCGTGGGCAGTCAACCCTCCTACGAGCAGTACTTC.

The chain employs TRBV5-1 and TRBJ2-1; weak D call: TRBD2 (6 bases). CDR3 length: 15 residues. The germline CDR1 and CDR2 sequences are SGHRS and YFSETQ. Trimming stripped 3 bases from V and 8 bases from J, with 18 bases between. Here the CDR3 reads CASSWGDSSTDEQFF. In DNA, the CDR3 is TGCGCCAGCAGCTGGGGGGACTCTAGTACGGATGAGCAGTTCTTC.

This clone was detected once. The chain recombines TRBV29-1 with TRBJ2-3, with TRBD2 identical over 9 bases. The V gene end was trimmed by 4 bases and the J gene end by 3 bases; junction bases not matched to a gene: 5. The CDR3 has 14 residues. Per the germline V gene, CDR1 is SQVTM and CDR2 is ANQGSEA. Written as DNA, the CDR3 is TGCAGCGTTGTGGGCGGGAGGGGGACAGATACGCAGTATTTT. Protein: CSVVGGRGTDTQYF.

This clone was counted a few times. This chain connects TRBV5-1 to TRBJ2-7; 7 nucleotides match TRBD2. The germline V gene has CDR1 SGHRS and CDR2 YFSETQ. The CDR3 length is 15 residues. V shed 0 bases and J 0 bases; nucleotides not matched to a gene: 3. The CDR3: CASSLDRGDSYEQYF. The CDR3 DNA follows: TGCGCCAGCAGCTTGGACCGGGGGGACTCCTACGAGCAGTACTTC.

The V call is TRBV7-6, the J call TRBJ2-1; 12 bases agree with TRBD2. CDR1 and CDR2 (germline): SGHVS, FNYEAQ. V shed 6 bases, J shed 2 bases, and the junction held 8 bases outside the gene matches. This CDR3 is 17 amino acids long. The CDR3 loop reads CASSLGLAGHTYNEQFF. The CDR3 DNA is TGTGCCAGCAGTCTAGGACTAGCGGGACATACCTACAATGAGCAGTTCTTC. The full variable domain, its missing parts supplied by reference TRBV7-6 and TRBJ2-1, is GAGVSQSPRYKVTKRGQDVALRCDPISGHVSLYWYRQALGQGPEFLTYFNYEAQQDKSGLPNDRFSAERPEGSISTLTIQRTEQRDSAMYRCASSLGLAGHTYNEQFFGPGTRLTVL.

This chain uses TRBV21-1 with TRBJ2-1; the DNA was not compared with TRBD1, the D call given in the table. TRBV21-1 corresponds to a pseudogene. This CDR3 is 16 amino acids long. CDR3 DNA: TGTGCCAGCAGCAAAGAAAGGGACAGGGTCTACAATGAGCAGTTCTTC. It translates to CASSKERDRVYNEQFF.

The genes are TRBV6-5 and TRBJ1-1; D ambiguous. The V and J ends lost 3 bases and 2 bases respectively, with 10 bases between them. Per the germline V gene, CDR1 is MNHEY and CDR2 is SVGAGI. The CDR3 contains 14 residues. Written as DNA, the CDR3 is TGTGCCAGCAGTTATCTACGGATAAACACTGAAGCTTTCTTT. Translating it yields CASSYLRINTEAFF.

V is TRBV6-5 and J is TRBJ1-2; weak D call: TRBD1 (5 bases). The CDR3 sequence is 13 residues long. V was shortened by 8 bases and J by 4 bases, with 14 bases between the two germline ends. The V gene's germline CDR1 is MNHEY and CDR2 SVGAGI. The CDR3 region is CASRQGLRYGYTF. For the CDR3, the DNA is TGTGCCAGCCGTCAGGGATTGCGCTATGGCTACACCTTC.

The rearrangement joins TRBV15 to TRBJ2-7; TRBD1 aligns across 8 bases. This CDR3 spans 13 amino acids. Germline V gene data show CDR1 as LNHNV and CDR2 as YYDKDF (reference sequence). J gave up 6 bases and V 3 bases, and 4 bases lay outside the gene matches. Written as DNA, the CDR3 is TGTGCCACCAGCAGTCTACAGGGGGTCGAGCAGTACTTC. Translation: CATSSLQGVEQYF.

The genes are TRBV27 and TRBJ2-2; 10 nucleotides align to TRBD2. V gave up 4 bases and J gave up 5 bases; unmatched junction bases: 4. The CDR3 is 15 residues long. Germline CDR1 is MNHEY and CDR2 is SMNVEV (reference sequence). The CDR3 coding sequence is TGTGCCAGCAGTTCGCGGACTAGCGGTACCGGGGAGCTGTTTTTT. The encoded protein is CASSSRTSGTGELFF.

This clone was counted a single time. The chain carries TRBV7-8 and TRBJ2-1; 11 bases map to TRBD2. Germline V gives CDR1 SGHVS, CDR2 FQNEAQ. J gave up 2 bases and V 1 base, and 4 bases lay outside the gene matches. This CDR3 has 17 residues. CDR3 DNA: TGTGCCAGCAGCTTAGGGCTAGCGGGAGGTCCCTACAATGAGCAGTTCTTC. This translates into CASSLGLAGGPYNEQFF. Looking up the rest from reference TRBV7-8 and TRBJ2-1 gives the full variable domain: GAGVSQSPRYKVAKRGQDVALRCDPISGHVSLFWYQQALGQGPEFLTYFQNEAQLDKSGLPSDRFFAERPEGSVSTLKIQRTQQEDSAVYLCASSLGLAGGPYNEQFFGPGTRLTVL.

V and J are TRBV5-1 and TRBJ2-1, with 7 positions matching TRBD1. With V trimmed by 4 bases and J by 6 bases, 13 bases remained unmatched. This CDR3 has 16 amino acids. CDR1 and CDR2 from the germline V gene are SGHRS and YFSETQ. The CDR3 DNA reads TGCGCCAGCAGCCTTAAAACAGGGGCGGAGCTCAATGAGCAGTTCTTC. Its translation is CASSLKTGAELNEQFF.

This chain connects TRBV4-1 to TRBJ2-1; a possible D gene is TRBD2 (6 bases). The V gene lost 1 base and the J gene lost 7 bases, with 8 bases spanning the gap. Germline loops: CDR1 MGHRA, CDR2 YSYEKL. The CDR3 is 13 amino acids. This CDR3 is CASSQVAGNEQFF. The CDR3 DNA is TGCGCCAGCAGCCAAGTTGCGGGAAATGAGCAGTTCTTC.

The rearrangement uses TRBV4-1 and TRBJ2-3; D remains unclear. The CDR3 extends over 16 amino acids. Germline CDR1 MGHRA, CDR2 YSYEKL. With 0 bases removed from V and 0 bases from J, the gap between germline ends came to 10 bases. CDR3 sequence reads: CASSQEGAYSTDTQYF. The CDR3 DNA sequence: TGCGCCAGCAGCCAAGAAGGAGCGTATAGCACAGATACGCAGTATTTT.

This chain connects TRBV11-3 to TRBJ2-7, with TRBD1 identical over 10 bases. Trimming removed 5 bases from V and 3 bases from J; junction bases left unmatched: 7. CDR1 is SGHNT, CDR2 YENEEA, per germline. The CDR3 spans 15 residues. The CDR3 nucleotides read TGTGCCAGCAGCCCCTCCGGGACAGGGGTCTACGAGCAGTACTTC. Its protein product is CASSPSGTGVYEQYF. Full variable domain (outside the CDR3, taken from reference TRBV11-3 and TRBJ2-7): EAGVVQSPRYKIIEKKQPVAFWCNPISGHNTLYWYLQNLGQGPELLIRYENEEAVDDSQLPKDRFSAERLKGVDSTLKIQPAELGDSAVYLCASSPSGTGVYEQYFGPGTRLTVT.

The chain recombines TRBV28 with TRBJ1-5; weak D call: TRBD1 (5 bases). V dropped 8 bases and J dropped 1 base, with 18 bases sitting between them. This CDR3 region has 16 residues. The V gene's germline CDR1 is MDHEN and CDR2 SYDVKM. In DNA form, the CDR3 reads TGTGCCAGCCGTCGAGGTGGGGGAGTAAGCAATCAGCCCCAGCATTTT. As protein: CASRRGGGVSNQPQHF.

The CDR3 region is CASSPSGNGEQYF. CDR3 nucleotide sequence: TGCGCCAGCAGCCCTAGTGGAAATGGCGAGCAGTACTTC. V is TRBV4-1 and J is TRBJ2-7, with D unclear. Germline CDR1 and CDR2: MGHRA and YSYEKL. The V end was cut by 4 bases, the J end by 6 bases, with 13 bases between. The CDR3 loop spans 13 amino acids.

As DNA, the CDR3 is TGTGCCAGCTCACCATCCCTAGCGGGAGTCGGGGAGACCCAGTACTTC. This encodes CASSPSLAGVGETQYF. V gene TRBV18 combines with J gene TRBJ2-5, with 10 bases aligning to TRBD2. Germline CDR1 is KGHSH and CDR2 is LQKENI. The CDR3 totals 16 residues. Trimming cost V 2 bases and J 5 bases; bases outside gene matches: 8.

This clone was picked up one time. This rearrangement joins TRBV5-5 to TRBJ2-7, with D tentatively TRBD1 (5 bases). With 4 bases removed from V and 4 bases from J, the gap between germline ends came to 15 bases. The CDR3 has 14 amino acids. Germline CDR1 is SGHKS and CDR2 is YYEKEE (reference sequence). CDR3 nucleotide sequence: TGTGCCAGCAGCCTGGACACCAGCCCTTACGAGCAGTACTTC. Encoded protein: CASSLDTSPYEQYF.

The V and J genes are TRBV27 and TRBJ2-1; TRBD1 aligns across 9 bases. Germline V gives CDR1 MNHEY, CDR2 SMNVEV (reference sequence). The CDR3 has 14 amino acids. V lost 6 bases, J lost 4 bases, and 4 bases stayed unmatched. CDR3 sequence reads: CASRSTGGYNEQFF. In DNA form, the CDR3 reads TGTGCCAGCAGATCGACAGGGGGATACAATGAGCAGTTCTTC.

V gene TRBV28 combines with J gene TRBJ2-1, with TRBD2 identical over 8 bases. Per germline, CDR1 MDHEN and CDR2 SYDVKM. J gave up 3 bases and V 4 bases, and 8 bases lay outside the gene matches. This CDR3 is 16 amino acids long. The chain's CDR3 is CASSSLREAVYNEQFF. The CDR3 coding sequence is TGTGCCAGCAGTTCCCTGCGGGAGGCGGTCTACAATGAGCAGTTCTTC.

The CDR3 loop is CASRTGGINYGYTF. DNA of the CDR3: TGTGCCAGCAGAACAGGGGGAATTAACTATGGCTACACCTTC. This chain connects TRBV7-9 to TRBJ1-2, with 8 bases matching TRBD1. Trimming cost V 6 bases and J 1 base; bases outside gene matches: 4. This CDR3 region has 14 residues. CDR1 is SEHNR and CDR2 is FQNEAQ in the germline V gene (reference sequence).

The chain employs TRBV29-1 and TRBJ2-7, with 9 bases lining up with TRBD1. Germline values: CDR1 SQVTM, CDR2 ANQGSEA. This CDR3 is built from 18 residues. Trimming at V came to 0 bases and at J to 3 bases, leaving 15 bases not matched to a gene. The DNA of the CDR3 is TGCAGCGTTGAAGACGTTCCCCGGGACAGGGAACACTACTACGAGCAGTACTTC. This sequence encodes CSVEDVPRDREHYYEQYF.

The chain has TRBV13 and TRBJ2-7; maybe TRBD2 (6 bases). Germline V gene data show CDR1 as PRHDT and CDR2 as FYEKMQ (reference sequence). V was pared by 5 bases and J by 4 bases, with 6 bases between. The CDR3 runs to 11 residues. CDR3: CASSRGYEQYF. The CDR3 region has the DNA TGTGCCAGCAGCCGGGGGTACGAGCAGTACTTC.

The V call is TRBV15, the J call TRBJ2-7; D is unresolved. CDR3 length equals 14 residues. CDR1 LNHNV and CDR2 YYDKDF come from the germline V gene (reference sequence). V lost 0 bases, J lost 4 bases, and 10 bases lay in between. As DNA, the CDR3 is TGTGCCACCAGCAGAGACAGATCTCAGTACGAGCAGTACTTC. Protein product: CATSRDRSQYEQYF.

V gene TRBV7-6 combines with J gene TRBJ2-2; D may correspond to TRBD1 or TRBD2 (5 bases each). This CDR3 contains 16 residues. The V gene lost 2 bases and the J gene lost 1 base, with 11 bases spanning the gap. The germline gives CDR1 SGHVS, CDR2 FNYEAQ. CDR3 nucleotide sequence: TGTGCCAGCAGCTTATTCGGGACCGAGAACACCGGGGAGCTGTTTTTT. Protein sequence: CASSLFGTENTGELFF. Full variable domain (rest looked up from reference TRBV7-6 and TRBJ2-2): GAGVSQSPRYKVTKRGQDVALRCDPISGHVSLYWYRQALGQGPEFLTYFNYEAQQDKSGLPNDRFSAERPEGSISTLTIQRTEQRDSAMYRCASSLFGTENTGELFFGEGSRLTVL.

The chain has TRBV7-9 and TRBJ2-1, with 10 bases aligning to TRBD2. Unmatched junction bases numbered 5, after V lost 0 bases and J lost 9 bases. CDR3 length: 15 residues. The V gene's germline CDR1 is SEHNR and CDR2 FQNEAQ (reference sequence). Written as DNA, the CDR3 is TGTGCCAGCAGCTTAGCGCTAGCGGGAGTGACTGAGCAGTTCTTC. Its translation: CASSLALAGVTEQFF.